This T cell receptor (beta chain) emerged from a study of blood T cell repertoires in COVID-19. Study at large: Researchers got acute and convalescent COVID-19 samples from the United States, Italy and Spain.

Original analysis: Quantification of nucleated cells was approximated via reference gene primer amplification. Assay: immunoSEQ multiplex PCR; the TCRdb copy retains only in-frame clones and omits some. Clone size and the V and J calls come from that table; the DNA yielded D and trimming. The sample holds approximately 160,000 clones, 65% to 85% seen once. Germline V gene sequence: CDR1 KGHDR, CDR2 SFDVKD. This CDR3 has 12 amino acids. V dropped 3 bases and J dropped 10; count of bases not matched to a gene: 4. This clone was picked up a small number of times. The V and J genes are TRBV24-1 and TRBJ1-1, with 7 positions matching TRBD1. This TCR came from a woman aged 80 or over with acute or convalescent COVID-19. Source material: peripheral blood. As DNA, the CDR3 is TGTGCCACCAGTGATGATACAGGGGCAGCTTTCTTT. Its protein product is CATSDDTGAAFF.